One and the same sample provided the 27 T cell receptor beta chains below, sequenced in a study of beta chain features in type 1 diabetes. As every portion of the isolated RNA was reverse transcribed, the sequencing read expressed TCRB transcripts. Method: immunoSEQ multiplex PCR; TCRdb's copy keeps in-frame clones and lacks some. The sample holds around 190,000 clones, about 13% seen once. Material for sequencing was central memory CD4+ T cells from blood. These receptors came from a woman in her late teens or twenties in good health.

This clone was seen many times. V and J are TRBV18 and TRBJ1-1; D is perhaps TRBD1 (6 bases). Germline V CDR1 and CDR2: KGHSH, LQKENI. There are 13 residues in the CDR3. With 2 bases removed from V and 6 bases from J, the gap between germline ends came to 10 bases. The CDR3 sequence is CASSPDGTPEAFF. CDR3 sequence (DNA): TGTGCCAGCTCACCAGACGGGACACCTGAAGCTTTCTTT.

This chain joins TRBV6-5 and TRBJ2-7, with D tentatively TRBD1 (6 bases). Trimming stripped 4 bases from V and 1 base from J, with 11 bases between. Germline V CDR1 and CDR2: MNHEY, SVGAGI. This CDR3 has 14 amino acids. CDR3 amino acids: CASSLQGWSYEQYF. The CDR3 DNA reads TGTGCCAGCAGTTTACAGGGTTGGTCCTACGAGCAGTACTTC.

The V gene is TRBV20-1, the J gene TRBJ2-5; D may be TRBD2 (5 bases). V was trimmed by 3 bases and J by 7 bases, leaving 9 bases between them. The germline V gene has CDR1 DFQATT and CDR2 SNEGSKA (reference sequence). This CDR3 contains 11 residues. The CDR3 DNA reads TGCAGTGCTAGTCGGAGGCGGACCCAGTACTTC. Translation gives CSASRRRTQYF.

On this clone: The identical CDR3 is also encoded by other nucleotide sequences in the sample. The chain recombines TRBV18 with TRBJ1-1; D gene uncertain. This CDR3 has 14 amino acids. Trimming cost V 3 bases and J 1 base, with 9 bases left between them. Germline V gene data show CDR1 as KGHSH and CDR2 as LQKENI. As DNA, the CDR3 is TGTGCCAGCTCACCGGCAGCGCGGAACACTGAAGCTTTCTTT. This gives the protein CASSPAARNTEAFF.

This clone was detected only a few times. The gene calls are TRBV30 and TRBJ1-1; D is uncertain. Germline CDR1 is GTSNPN and CDR2 is SVGIG (reference sequence). The CDR3 contains 14 residues. V lost 3 bases, J lost 2 bases, and 13 bases lay in between. The CDR3 loop is CAWSHTRVNTEAFF. The CDR3 DNA sequence: TGTGCCTGGAGCCATACGAGGGTCAACACTGAAGCTTTCTTT.

The chain uses TRBV19 and TRBJ2-7, with D possibly being TRBD1 (6 bases). This CDR3 region has 14 residues. CDR1 and CDR2 from the germline V gene are LNHDA and SQIVND (reference sequence). V dropped 7 bases and J dropped 1 base, with 14 bases sitting between them. CDR3 coding DNA: TGTGCCAGTACCAGGACAGCGGTTTCCTACGAGCAGTACTTC. This codes for CASTRTAVSYEQYF.

This clone was detected only a few times. J is TRBJ1-1 and V is TRBV18; 8 nucleotides agree with TRBD1. The CDR3 consists of 16 residues. Unmatched junction bases numbered 9, after V lost 3 bases and J lost 3 bases. CDR1 and CDR2 from the germline V gene are KGHSH and LQKENI. CDR3 loop: CASSPNTGGGDTEAFF. The CDR3 bases are TGTGCCAGCTCACCGAATACAGGGGGTGGGGACACTGAAGCTTTCTTT.

This clone came up once. This chain links TRBV28 with TRBJ1-1; no firm D call. The V end lost 8 bases, the J end lost 1 base, and 11 bases lay between the germline ends. CDR1 MDHEN and CDR2 SYDVKM come from the germline V gene. This CDR3 comprises 13 residues. The CDR3 protein is CASPRLQNTEAFF. In nucleotides, the CDR3 is TGTGCCAGCCCTAGGTTACAGAACACTGAAGCTTTCTTT.

This chain uses TRBV7-8 with TRBJ2-7, with D maybe TRBD1 (5 bases). This CDR3 has 15 amino acids. With 5 bases removed from V and 1 base from J, the gap between germline ends came to 15 bases. Germline CDR1 is SGHVS and CDR2 is FQNEAQ. The CDR3 DNA reads TGTGCCAGCAGCATGGAAGGGGCCCTTTCCTACGAGCAGTACTTC. Amino acid sequence: CASSMEGALSYEQYF. The entire variable domain, with the rest obtained from reference TRBV7-8 and TRBJ2-7, is as follows: GAGVSQSPRYKVAKRGQDVALRCDPISGHVSLFWYQQALGQGPEFLTYFQNEAQLDKSGLPSDRFFAERPEGSVSTLKIQRTQQEDSAVYLCASSMEGALSYEQYFGPGTRLTVT.

CDR3 DNA sequence: TGTGCCACCAGCAGGGTTACTTCTAGCGGGAGTTCCTACAATGAGCAGTTCTTC. It yields the protein CATSRVTSSGSSYNEQFF. This chain connects TRBV15 to TRBJ2-1; the match to TRBD2 covers 10 bases. Looked up from germline, CDR1 is LNHNV and CDR2 is YYDKDF (reference sequence). The CDR3 is 18 residues long. Trimming removed 3 bases from V and 1 base from J; junction bases left unmatched: 9.

The chain joins TRBV7-2 to TRBJ2-7; D gene ambiguous. The CDR3 loop spans 14 amino acids. Trimming pared 5 bases from V and 0 bases from J, leaving 11 bases between. CDR1 is SGHTA, CDR2 FQGNSA, per germline. The DNA of the CDR3 is TGTGCCAGCAGCAGAGCAGGAATCTCCTACGAGCAGTACTTC. As protein: CASSRAGISYEQYF.

This clone occurred a few times. The chain couples TRBV4-1 to TRBJ1-2, with 9 bases fitting TRBD1. From germline, CDR1 is MGHRA and CDR2 YSYEKL. After removal of 1 base from V and 4 bases from J, the junction contained 10 bases not matched to a gene. The CDR3 extends over 17 amino acids. For the CDR3, the DNA is TGCGCCAGCAGCCAAGCGACAGGGGGTGATGTGGTCTATGGCTACACCTTC. Translated: CASSQATGGDVVYGYTF.

The chain is built from TRBV6-1 and TRBJ2-5; the match to TRBD1 covers 12 bases. This CDR3 contains 20 residues. The V gene end was trimmed by 3 bases and the J gene end by 4 bases; junction bases not matched to a gene: 18. The V gene's germline CDR1 is MNHNS and CDR2 SASEGT. The CDR3 reads CASSDLPGTGGAPGLETQYF. DNA of the CDR3: TGTGCCAGCAGTGATCTTCCTGGGACAGGGGGCGCCCCCGGGTTAGAGACCCAGTACTTC.

This clone was seen many times. Other DNA sequences in this specimen translate into the identical CDR3. The chain recombines TRBV5-4 with TRBJ2-2; 14 positions match TRBD2. There are 17 residues in the CDR3. Germline CDR1 reads SGHNT; CDR2 reads YYREEE (reference sequence). J gave up 2 bases and V 5 bases, and 5 bases lay outside the gene matches. CDR3 sequence (DNA): TGTGCCAGCAGACCCGGACTAGCGGGAGGAAACACCGGGGAGCTGTTTTTT. Protein sequence: CASRPGLAGGNTGELFF.

The V gene is TRBV2, the J gene TRBJ2-2; 8 bases match TRBD1. Germline V gives CDR1 SNHLY, CDR2 FYNNEI. The CDR3 contains 14 residues. Losses at the gene ends were 7 bases for V and 5 bases for J; bases not matched to a gene: 6. The CDR3 spells CASIGQGRTGELFF. CDR3 nucleotide sequence: TGTGCCAGCATCGGACAGGGCCGGACCGGGGAGCTGTTTTTT.

In its sample, this clone was seen a few times. The V and J genes are TRBV7-9 and TRBJ2-5; D might be TRBD1 (5 bases). CDR1 and CDR2 (germline): SEHNR, FQNEAQ (reference sequence). This CDR3 region has 16 residues. V lost 1 base to trimming and J lost 2 bases, with 14 bases between them. CDR3 region: CASSLEGAALQETQYF. DNA of the CDR3: TGTGCCAGCAGCTTAGAAGGGGCCGCGTTACAAGAGACCCAGTACTTC.

The chain employs TRBV5-4 and TRBJ2-1; 10 nucleotides align to TRBD2. The junction had 9 bases not matched to a gene; V was cut back by 4 bases and J by 5 bases. Germline lookup yields CDR1 SGHNT and CDR2 YYREEE (reference sequence). This CDR3 contains 16 residues. The CDR3: CASSQGHSGRNNEQFF. DNA for the CDR3: TGTGCCAGCAGCCAAGGGCATAGCGGGAGGAACAATGAGCAGTTCTTC.

This clone was picked up a small number of times. The chain couples TRBV28 to TRBJ1-5; D is perhaps TRBD1 (5 bases). The V end was cut by 7 bases, the J end by 3 bases, with 13 bases between. The CDR3 totals 14 residues. The V gene's germline CDR1 is MDHEN and CDR2 SYDVKM. For the CDR3, the DNA is TGTGCCAGCATTCCGACAGTACCCAATCAGCCCCAGCATTTT. It codes for CASIPTVPNQPQHF.

J is TRBJ1-2 and V is TRBV7-2, with D unresolved. Germline loops: CDR1 SGHTA, CDR2 FQGNSA. Trimming shortened V by 5 bases and J by 4 bases, and 11 bases separated the two germline ends. CDR3 length equals 13 residues. CDR3 amino acids: CASSPRSSYGYTF. CDR3 DNA: TGTGCCAGCAGCCCCCGGTCTAGCTATGGCTACACCTTC.

The V gene is TRBV20-1, the J gene TRBJ2-2; D gene uncertain. The CDR3 sequence is 9 residues long. Germline CDR1 is DFQATT and CDR2 is SNEGSKA (reference sequence). CDR3 sequence: CRLAGELFF. The CDR3 nucleotides are TGCAGACTGGCCGGGGAGCTGTTTTTT.

This CDR3 is CASSPRQVPQETQYF. The CDR3 DNA follows: TGTGCCAGCTCACCGAGACAAGTACCCCAAGAGACCCAGTACTTC. V gene TRBV18 combines with J gene TRBJ2-5; D unclear. Germline CDR1 and CDR2: KGHSH and LQKENI. The CDR3 runs 15 residues. The V end lost 3 bases, the J end lost 1 base, and 12 bases lay between the germline ends.

This clone was observed a handful of times. This rearrangement joins TRBV29-1 to TRBJ2-5, with D uncertain. V lost 4 bases and J lost 5, with 14 bases in between. The CDR3 runs to 13 residues. From germline, CDR1 is SQVTM and CDR2 ANQGSEA. The CDR3 DNA reads TGCAGCGTTGCCCCCCGGCAGGCGGAGACCCAGTACTTC. Translation: CSVAPRQAETQYF.

The sample holds a few counts of this clone. The rearrangement uses TRBV4-1 and TRBJ1-1; 8 bases align to TRBD1. Germline CDR1 is MGHRA and CDR2 is YSYEKL. Unmatched junction bases numbered 6, after V lost 1 base and J lost 5 bases. The CDR3 length is 15 residues. In DNA form, the CDR3 reads TGCGCCAGCAGCCAAGTAAGCTACAGGGGGACTGAAGCTTTCTTT. It codes for CASSQVSYRGTEAFF.

This clone was found once. V is TRBV6-5 and J is TRBJ2-7, with a weak D call TRBD2 (6 bases). Germline loops: CDR1 MNHEY, CDR2 SVGAGI. The CDR3 contains 13 residues. Trimming took off 5 bases at V and 7 bases at J, with 15 bases between the two ends. In nucleotides, the CDR3 is TGTGCCAGCAGTCTCCGTTGGAGGGATGAGCAGTACTTC. Its protein product is CASSLRWRDEQYF.

In its sample, this clone was seen a few times. J is TRBJ2-1 and V is TRBV5-6; 8 bases fit TRBD2. CDR3 size: 18 residues. The V segment lost 4 bases and the J segment 3 bases; nucleotides outside the gene matches: 15. Germline CDR1 and CDR2: SGHDT and YYEEEE. The CDR3 nucleotides are TGTGCCAGCAGCCGACCCCCCTGGACCGGGAGGGGCTACAATGAGCAGTTCTTC. It yields the protein CASSRPPWTGRGYNEQFF.

The chain carries TRBV14 and TRBJ2-3; 8 nucleotides align to TRBD1. Germline assignment: CDR1 SGHDN and CDR2 FVKESK. V trimming: 3 bases; J trimming: 4 bases; junction bases outside the gene matches: 3. This CDR3 is built from 14 residues. The CDR3 here is CASSQLQGADTQYF. The DNA of the CDR3 is TGTGCCAGCAGCCAGCTACAGGGGGCAGATACGCAGTATTTT.

The chain is built from TRBV19 and TRBJ2-7; TRBD2 aligns across 11 bases. The ends lost 1 base at V and 0 bases at J; junction bases unmatched: 5. Germline CDR1 reads LNHDA; CDR2 reads SQIVND (reference sequence). The CDR3 sequence is 17 residues long. The CDR3 DNA is TGTGCCAGTAGTATAGGACTAGCGGGACCAATCTCCTACGAGCAGTACTTC. This gives the protein CASSIGLAGPISYEQYF.